Listed here are 27 T cell receptor beta chains from one sample, sequenced in a study of blood T cell repertoires in COVID-19. Method: immunoSEQ multiplex PCR; TCRdb's copy keeps in-frame clones and lacks some. The data show around 270,000 clones, around 89% seen once. The material sequenced was peripheral blood. Source of these receptors: a man younger than 45 with acute or convalescent COVID-19.

V gene TRBV12-3 or TRBV12-4 combines with J gene TRBJ1-1, with D possibly TRBD1 on 6 matching bases. V dropped 6 bases and J dropped 1 base, with 9 bases sitting between them. The CDR3 covers 13 residues. As DNA, the CDR3 is TGTGCCAGCAGCCGGACAGAGAACACTGAAGCTTTCTTT. Translation: CASSRTENTEAFF.

This rearrangement joins TRBV5-1 to TRBJ2-5; 7 bases match TRBD2. The CDR3 totals 16 residues. J was trimmed by 0 bases and V by 3 bases; bases with no gene match: 8. Germline V CDR1 and CDR2: SGHRS, YFSETQ. The CDR3: CASSSSGAKYQETQYF. The CDR3 DNA reads TGCGCCAGCAGCTCAAGCGGGGCAAAGTACCAAGAGACCCAGTACTTC. Variable domain in full (rest from reference TRBV5-1 and TRBJ2-5): KAGVTQTPRYLIKTRGQQVTLSCSPISGHRSVSWYQQTPGQGLQFLFEYFSETQRNKGNFPGRFSGRQFSNSRSEMNVSTLELGDSALYLCASSSSGAKYQETQYFGPGTRLLVL.

This clone appeared a few times. CDR3 loop: CASSPGTGGYTF. The CDR3 nucleotides are TGTGCCAGCTCACCGGGGACTGGTGGCTACACCTTC. The chain links TRBV18 to TRBJ1-2; D might be TRBD1 (5 bases). CDR1 is KGHSH, CDR2 LQKENI, per germline. V lost 3 bases and J 7 bases, leaving 9 bases between the germline ends. This CDR3 has 12 amino acids.

The chain is built from TRBV28 and TRBJ2-7; D perhaps matches TRBD2 (5 bases). The CDR3 spans 14 residues. The germline V gene has CDR1 MDHEN and CDR2 SYDVKM. V was clipped by 8 bases and J by 2 bases, with 16 bases between them. The chain's CDR3 is CASQRSGTPYEQYF. CDR3 DNA sequence: TGTGCCAGCCAAAGAAGCGGAACCCCCTACGAGCAGTACTTC.

The chain employs TRBV15 and TRBJ1-1; possible D gene TRBD1, 6 bases. The germline V and J ends were trimmed by 2 bases and 4 bases, with 11 bases remaining between them. The CDR3 has 14 amino acids. Germline lookup yields CDR1 LNHNV and CDR2 YYDKDF (reference sequence). The CDR3 DNA reads as TGTGCCACCAGCAGAAATAAAGGGGGCACTGAAGCTTTCTTT. Protein product: CATSRNKGGTEAFF. The full variable domain, its missing parts supplied by reference TRBV15 and TRBJ1-1, is DAMVIQNPRYQVTQFGKPVTLSCSQTLNHNVMYWYQQKSSQAPKLLFHYYDKDFNNEADTPDNFQSRRPNTSFCFLDIRSPGLGDTAMYLCATSRNKGGTEAFFGQGTRLTVV.

This clone was seen a single time. The rearrangement links TRBV19 to TRBJ1-2; D is unresolved. Trimming removed 5 bases from V and 4 bases from J, with 11 bases in between. CDR3 size: 13 residues. The germline gives CDR1 LNHDA, CDR2 SQIVND (reference sequence). The CDR3 is CASSPPGLYGYTF. CDR3 DNA sequence: TGTGCCAGTAGTCCCCCCGGTCTCTATGGCTACACCTTC.

This chain joins TRBV19 and TRBJ1-1, with D possibly matching TRBD1 (6 bases). The CDR3 totals 16 residues. Germline assignment: CDR1 LNHDA and CDR2 SQIVND (reference sequence). Trimming removed 3 bases from V and 1 base from J, with 15 bases in between. The CDR3: CASSMGRGGPNTEAFF. CDR3 sequence (DNA): TGTGCCAGTAGTATGGGTAGGGGGGGGCCGAACACTGAAGCTTTCTTT.

The chain carries TRBV7-9 and TRBJ2-7, with D perhaps matching TRBD2 (5 bases). The CDR3 is made up of 15 amino acids. Germline CDR1 reads SEHNR; CDR2 reads FQNEAQ (reference sequence). Trimming cost V 2 bases and J 1 base, with 12 bases left between them. CDR3 sequence (DNA): TGTGCCAGCAGCTTACGGGCGGGCTCTTCCTACGAGCAGTACTTC. Its translation: CASSLRAGSSYEQYF.

This sequence joins TRBV4-1 and TRBJ1-1; possibly TRBD1 for D (5 bases). This CDR3 spans 14 amino acids. Germline V CDR1 and CDR2: MGHRA, YSYEKL. Trimming removed 0 bases from V and 1 base from J, with 6 bases in between. CDR3: CASSQDGANTEAFF. The CDR3 DNA reads as TGCGCCAGCAGCCAAGATGGGGCGAACACTGAAGCTTTCTTT.

The gene calls are TRBV2 and TRBJ1-5, with 9 bases identical to TRBD1. J gave up 2 bases and V 7 bases, and 6 bases lay outside the gene matches. The CDR3 has 15 residues. Germline-derived CDR1 and CDR2 are SNHLY and FYNNEI. CDR3 in DNA: TGTGCCAGCATGGGACAGGGAGCTCGCAATCAGCCCCAGCATTTT. It encodes CASMGQGARNQPQHF.

V is TRBV5-1 and J is TRBJ1-1, with 9 nucleotides matching TRBD1. Germline V gene lookup returns CDR1 SGHRS and CDR2 YFSETQ. The junction had 11 bases not matched to a gene; V was cut back by 6 bases and J by 11 bases. The CDR3 totals 13 residues. As DNA, the CDR3 is TGCGCCAGCAAGAGGGGACAGGGAATAGACGCTTTCTTT. Its translation is CASKRGQGIDAFF. Complete variable domain (other parts from reference TRBV5-1 and TRBJ1-1): KAGVTQTPRYLIKTRGQQVTLSCSPISGHRSVSWYQQTPGQGLQFLFEYFSETQRNKGNFPGRFSGRQFSNSRSEMNVSTLELGDSALYLCASKRGQGIDAFFGQGTRLTVV.

The table lists this clone with a count of one. The chain couples TRBV15 to TRBJ1-5; no clear D. V was shortened by 3 bases and J by 4 bases, with 16 bases between the two germline ends. CDR3 length: 16 amino acids. Germline lookup yields CDR1 LNHNV and CDR2 YYDKDF (reference sequence). The CDR3 coding sequence is TGTGCCACCAGCAGTCGAGTCGGCAGGTTTAATCAGCCCCAGCATTTT. Translated, it gives CATSSRVGRFNQPQHF.

This chain joins TRBV7-9 and TRBJ2-1; 8 bases match TRBD1. The germline V gene has CDR1 SEHNR and CDR2 FQNEAQ (reference sequence). There are 16 residues in the CDR3. Trimming removed 4 bases from V and 8 bases from J; junction bases left unmatched: 13. This CDR3 reads CASSSDRVLSFDEQFF. CDR3 bases: TGTGCCAGCAGCTCGGACAGGGTACTGTCTTTCGATGAGCAGTTCTTC.

This clone was seen a single time. The genes are TRBV28 and TRBJ2-7; tentative D call: TRBD1 (6 bases). Germline CDR1 and CDR2: MDHEN and SYDVKM. V was trimmed by 5 bases and J by 7 bases, leaving 21 bases between them. This CDR3 is 15 amino acids long. The CDR3, as DNA: TGTGCCAGCAGTCCACGGACAGTGAGGACGGAGGAGCAGTACTTC. Translated: CASSPRTVRTEEQYF. Full variable domain (outside the CDR3, taken from reference TRBV28 and TRBJ2-7): DVKVTQSSRYLVKRTGEKVFLECVQDMDHENMFWYRQDPGLGLRLIYFSYDVKMKEKGDIPEGYSVSREKKERFSLILESASTNQTSMYLCASSPRTVRTEEQYFGPGTRLTVT.

This chain connects TRBV2 to TRBJ1-2; TRBD1 aligns across 8 bases. Germline V gene data show CDR1 as SNHLY and CDR2 as FYNNEI. The junction had 14 bases not matched to a gene; V was cut back by 6 bases and J by 8 bases. The CDR3 totals 15 residues. DNA of the CDR3: TGTGCCAGCAGGCGGACAGGGCCCCCCGGATTGGGCTACACCTTC. Its translation is CASRRTGPPGLGYTF.

This clone has a single count. V usage is TRBV21-1 and J usage is TRBJ1-1. TRBV21-1 is a known pseudogene. The CDR3 loop spans 17 amino acids. The CDR3 DNA reads as TGTGCCAGCAGCAAAGCGGCCTTGGAGGCACTGAACACTGAAGCTTTCTTT. Translation gives CASSKAALEALNTEAFF.

This chain joins TRBV28 and TRBJ2-7; TRBD2 might be the D (7 bases). Germline V lookup: CDR1 MDHEN, CDR2 SYDVKM. Trimming stripped 1 base from V and 5 bases from J, with 15 bases between. The length of the CDR3 is 15 residues. CDR3 sequence reads: CASSLSRGAGNEQYF. The CDR3 DNA reads TGTGCCAGCAGTTTATCCCGGGGGGCTGGCAACGAGCAGTACTTC.

Only one count was recorded for this clone. The genes are TRBV21-1 and TRBJ1-4. TRBV21-1 is marked as a pseudogene. CDR3 length: 16 amino acids. The CDR3 DNA sequence: TGTGCCAGCAGCAAAGAGGCGGATGCAACTAATGAAAAACTGTTTTTT. It translates to CASSKEADATNEKLFF.

The DNA for the CDR3 is TGTGCCAGCAGCGTAGGAGCAGGTAGTCAGCCCCAGCATTTT. This encodes CASSVGAGSQPQHF. This sequence joins TRBV9 and TRBJ1-5; D ambiguous. V lost 0 bases, J lost 6 bases, and 10 bases lay in between. Per the germline V gene, CDR1 is SGDLS and CDR2 is YYNGEE. The CDR3 contains 14 residues.

V gene TRBV28 combines with J gene TRBJ1-2; 10 positions agree with TRBD1. V was clipped by 6 bases and J by 6 bases; unmatched bases: 10. CDR1 is MDHEN, CDR2 SYDVKM, per germline. The CDR3 has 15 residues. CDR3 amino acids: CASRTGTGEVHGYTF. The DNA for the CDR3 is TGTGCCAGCAGGACCGGGACAGGGGAGGTTCATGGCTACACCTTC.

V and J are TRBV6-5 and TRBJ2-1, with D perhaps TRBD1 (5 bases). The CDR3 has 15 residues. Germline assignment: CDR1 MNHEY and CDR2 SVGAGI. Trimming cost V 7 bases and J 0 bases, with 13 bases left between them. This CDR3 is CASTTGQSSYNEQFF. DNA of the CDR3: TGTGCCAGCACCACCGGACAAAGCTCCTACAATGAGCAGTTCTTC.

On this clone: Other nucleotide sequences from this sample produce the same CDR3. The CDR3 reads CASSSRGTNEKLFF. In DNA, the CDR3 is TGTGCCAGCAGCAGTAGGGGGACTAATGAAAAACTGTTTTTT. The chain is built from TRBV28 and TRBJ1-4, with D perhaps matching TRBD1 (6 bases). CDR3 size: 14 residues. Germline lookup yields CDR1 MDHEN and CDR2 SYDVKM. Deletions cut 6 bases from V and 2 bases from J, with 10 bases between. The complete variable domain, with remaining parts taken from reference TRBV28 and TRBJ1-4, reads DVKVTQSSRYLVKRTGEKVFLECVQDMDHENMFWYRQDPGLGLRLIYFSYDVKMKEKGDIPEGYSVSREKKERFSLILESASTNQTSMYLCASSSRGTNEKLFFGSGTQLSVL.

V usage is TRBV6-5 and J usage is TRBJ2-1; 8 bases fit TRBD1. This CDR3 region has 13 residues. Per germline, CDR1 MNHEY and CDR2 SVGAGI. V was pared by 6 bases and J by 4 bases, with 2 bases of the junction left unmatched. CDR3 sequence (DNA): TGTGCCAGCAGCGACAGGGGTTACAATGAGCAGTTCTTC. It is translated as CASSDRGYNEQFF.

The chain carries TRBV5-6 and TRBJ1-6, with TRBD1 identical over 9 bases. Germline loops: CDR1 SGHDT, CDR2 YYEEEE. The CDR3 is 14 amino acids. V lost 4 bases, J lost 8 bases, and 4 bases stayed unmatched. CDR3 in DNA: TGTGCCAGCAGCCCCGGGACAGGGCATTCACCCCTCCACTTT. Protein sequence: CASSPGTGHSPLHF.

The chain uses TRBV2 and TRBJ1-5; D may be TRBD1 (5 bases). The CDR3 length is 13 residues. Trimming removed 3 bases at V and 9 bases at J, with 12 bases between. The V gene's germline CDR1 is SNHLY and CDR2 FYNNEI. DNA of the CDR3: TGTGCCAGCAGTGAGCGGGACCTTGGGCCCCAGCATTTT. It is translated as CASSERDLGPQHF.

This chain connects TRBV7-8 to TRBJ2-7, with TRBD1 matching 10 bases. With V trimmed by 5 bases and J by 5 bases, 12 bases remained unmatched. The CDR3 totals 16 residues. Germline CDR1 reads SGHVS; CDR2 reads FQNEAQ. CDR3 residues: CASSPLRGTGANEQYF. CDR3 nucleotides: TGTGCCAGCAGCCCCCTTCGAGGGACAGGGGCCAACGAGCAGTACTTC.

This rearrangement joins TRBV15 to TRBJ2-7, with 7 bases lining up with TRBD2. Looked up from germline, CDR1 is LNHNV and CDR2 is YYDKDF (reference sequence). This CDR3 spans 13 amino acids. With 3 bases clipped from V and 4 bases from J, the junction kept 3 bases outside the gene matches. CDR3 in DNA: TGTGCCACCAGCAGGGGGAGGGTATACGAGCAGTACTTC. Translation: CATSRGRVYEQYF.